What follows are 14 T cell receptor beta chains derived from one specimen sequenced in a study of T cells in Graves' hyperthyroidism and ophthalmopathy. RNA transcripts provided the source from which TCR beta CDR3 regions were amplified. HTBI primers were the set used in a first-round RT-PCR of the TCR CDR3. TCRdb passed the multiplex PCR reads through MiXCR, listing each CDR3 protein once. The table has about 500,000 distinct CDR3 sequences, 40% to 55% seen once. Sequencing was carried out using peripheral blood or thyroid tissue (not recorded which). Source of these receptors: an adult woman with Graves' disease, either hyperthyroidism or ophthalmopathy (not recorded which).

V and J are TRBV7-6 and TRBJ1-4; D might be TRBD1 (5 bases). Germline V lookup: CDR1 SGHVS, CDR2 FNYEAQ. This CDR3 is built from 15 residues. The germline V and J ends were trimmed by 4 bases and 7 bases, with 16 bases remaining between them. CDR3 loop: CASSSKGTGLEKLFF. CDR3 DNA: TGTGCCAGCAGCTCTAAGGGGACCGGCCTTGAAAAACTGTTTTTT.

Note on this clonotype: Being one base from a much bigger clone, this may be a read error. V is TRBV2 and J is TRBJ1-6, with D hard to call. V lost 3 bases and J 8 bases, leaving 5 bases between the germline ends. Germline V gives CDR1 SNHLY, CDR2 FYNNEI. The CDR3 length is 12 residues. The chain's CDR3 is CASSDPDSPLHF. The CDR3 bases are TGTGCCAGCAGTGACCCCGATTCACCCCTCCACTTT.

The chain recombines TRBV19 with TRBJ2-2; D ambiguous. Trimming stripped 5 bases from V and 5 bases from J, with 12 bases between. CDR1 is LNHDA and CDR2 is SQIVND in the germline V gene (reference sequence). This CDR3 region has 14 residues. The CDR3 here is CASSVADGTGELFF. DNA for the CDR3: TGTGCCAGTAGTGTCGCGGACGGAACCGGGGAGCTGTTTTTT.

The chain employs TRBV5-4 and TRBJ2-7, with 9 nucleotides matching TRBD1. V trimming: 5 bases; J trimming: 3 bases; junction bases outside the gene matches: 9. Germline loops: CDR1 SGHNT, CDR2 YYREEE (reference sequence). The CDR3 contains 15 residues. CDR3 sequence: CASRSPGQGFYEQYF. The DNA for the CDR3 is TGTGCCAGCAGGTCCCCGGGACAGGGATTCTACGAGCAGTACTTC.

At least ten counts were recorded for this clonotype. The CDR3 loop reads CATSRVASGANVLTF. CDR3 DNA sequence: TGTGCCACCAGCAGAGTAGCCTCTGGGGCCAACGTCCTGACTTTC. The chain combines TRBV15 with TRBJ2-6; D gene unclear. The CDR3 length is 15 residues. CDR1 is LNHNV and CDR2 is YYDKDF in the germline V gene (reference sequence). V was shortened by 1 base and J by 0 bases, with 4 bases between the two germline ends.

This clonotype occurred many times. This rearrangement joins TRBV29-1 to TRBJ1-2; D may be TRBD1 (5 bases). Trimming left V 2 bases short and J 4 bases short, with 11 bases between. The CDR3 covers 13 residues. Germline CDR1 SQVTM, CDR2 ANQGSEA. DNA for the CDR3: TGCAGCGTTGAACTCGACAGCATCTATGGCTACACCTTC. This gives the protein CSVELDSIYGYTF.

The V gene is TRBV5-1, the J gene TRBJ2-7; perhaps TRBD1 as D (5 bases). The CDR3 extends over 14 amino acids. V lost 4 bases and J lost 3, with 14 bases in between. Germline V gene lookup returns CDR1 SGHRS and CDR2 YFSETQ. The chain's CDR3 is CASSPGQGYYEQYF. In DNA, the CDR3 is TGCGCCAGCAGCCCCGGACAAGGTTACTACGAGCAGTACTTC. The full variable domain, with the rest looked up from reference TRBV5-1 and TRBJ2-7, is KAGVTQTPRYLIKTRGQQVTLSCSPISGHRSVSWYQQTPGQGLQFLFEYFSETQRNKGNFPGRFSGRQFSNSRSEMNVSTLELGDSALYLCASSPGQGYYEQYFGPGTRLTVT.

V and J are TRBV19 and TRBJ1-1; 7 bases are a match to TRBD1. The germline V gene has CDR1 LNHDA and CDR2 SQIVND (reference sequence). The V segment lost 5 bases and the J segment 4 bases; nucleotides outside the gene matches: 7. CDR3 length: 14 amino acids. CDR3 DNA sequence: TGTGCCAGTAGTGACAGGGTGATGGGCACTGAAGCTTTCTTT. It encodes CASSDRVMGTEAFF.

V gene TRBV29-1 combines with J gene TRBJ1-2; D not resolved. V lost 5 bases to trimming and J lost 8 bases, with 12 bases between them. Germline CDR1 reads SQVTM; CDR2 reads ANQGSEA. The CDR3 contains 11 residues. The CDR3, as DNA: TGCAGCGTTTCTCTTGGGGTGGGCTACACCTTC. Amino acids: CSVSLGVGYTF.

Ten or more counts support this clonotype. The rearrangement links TRBV2 to TRBJ1-5; D not resolved. The length of the CDR3 is 15 residues. In germline, CDR1 is SNHLY, CDR2 FYNNEI. V was trimmed by 2 bases and J by 0 bases, leaving 8 bases between them. The CDR3 coding sequence is TGTGCCAGCAGTGAACGGGCCGTTAGCAATCAGCCCCAGCATTTT. This gives the protein CASSERAVSNQPQHF.

Many counts were recorded for this clonotype. The rearrangement uses TRBV5-1 and TRBJ2-2; tentatively, D is TRBD1 (5 bases). Between the trimmed V and J ends, which lost 3 bases and 7 bases, there was a span of 10 bases. The germline V gene encodes CDR1 SGHRS and CDR2 YFSETQ. The CDR3 is 13 amino acids. CDR3 amino acids: CASSWQGSGELFF. CDR3 DNA sequence: TGCGCCAGCAGCTGGCAGGGTAGCGGGGAGCTGTTTTTT.

Comments on this clonotype: Germline and junction disagree at one end, which may indicate a read error. The rearrangement joins TRBV29-1 to TRBJ1-1; D is unclear. This CDR3 has 13 amino acids. Germline V CDR1 and CDR2: SQVTM, ANQGSEA. In DNA form, the CDR3 reads TGTGCCTGGAGTTTAGATCTGAACACTGAAGCTTTCTTT. Translated, it gives CAWSLDLNTEAFF.

The J gene is TRBJ2-2, the V gene TRBV19; the D gene is possibly TRBD2 (6 bases). The ends were cut back, 7 bases at V and 0 bases at J, with 9 bases in the middle. Germline lookup yields CDR1 LNHDA and CDR2 SQIVND (reference sequence). CDR3 size: 14 residues. DNA for the CDR3: TGTGCCAGTACGCCGGGAGCGAACACCGGGGAGCTGTTTTTT. Protein product: CASTPGANTGELFF.

A few counts support this clonotype. The rearrangement uses TRBV20-1 and TRBJ1-2; possibly TRBD1 for D (5 bases). The germline CDR1 and CDR2 sequences are DFQATT and SNEGSKA (reference sequence). V shed 3 bases and J shed 6 bases, with 17 bases lying between them. The CDR3 runs 14 residues. The DNA of the CDR3 is TGCAGTGCTAGTGACACTTCCGGGGACGATGGCTACACCTTC. Translating gives CSASDTSGDDGYTF.